The rows below give T cell receptor beta chains drawn from one sample of a study of T cell repertoires in cytomegalovirus infection. Via MiXCR, TCRdb re-called the reads, giving one row per CDR3 protein. This sample has 150,000 to 200,000 distinct CDR3 sequences, with about 21% found just once. The sequenced material came from PBMCs. These receptors all stem from a human donor in good health (CMV status not recorded). Some clones in this sample may be carry-over from other donors' samples. CDR3s include the opening cysteine and the closing phenylalanine or tryptophan. D genes are given only for firm matches. Not all rows give a size; the values are once, few, many and, for expanded clones, a class.

v_gene: TRBV15; j_gene: TRBJ1-6; d_gene: TRBD1; abundance: few; CDR3aa: CATSPGRGQRASPLHF; CDR3nt: TGTGCCACCAGCCCAGGGAGGGGGCAGAGGGCGTCACCCCTCCACTTT
v_gene: TRBV11-1; j_gene: TRBJ2-2; d_gene: TRBD2; abundance: .; CDR3aa: CASSRAGLAMVGELFF; CDR3nt: TGTGCCAGCAGCCGCGCCGGACTAGCAATGGTCGGGGAGCTGTTTTTT
v_gene: TRBV6-1; j_gene: TRBJ1-1; d_gene: .; abundance: .; CDR3aa: CASSEARTQLNTEAFF; CDR3nt: TGTGCCAGCAGTGAAGCGAGGACACAGCTGAACACTGAAGCTTTCTTT
v_gene: TRBV7-2; j_gene: TRBJ1-3; d_gene: .; abundance: .; CDR3aa: CASSTSGSSNTIYF; CDR3nt: TGTGCCAGCAGCACCTCGGGGAGTTCGAACACCATATATTTT
v_gene: TRBV12-3/TRBV12-4; j_gene: TRBJ2-2; d_gene: TRBD2; abundance: .; CDR3aa: CASSLGLAGETGELFF; CDR3nt: TGTGCCAGCAGTTTAGGACTAGCGGGAGAAACCGGGGAGCTGTTTTTT
v_gene: TRBV11-3; j_gene: TRBJ2-1; d_gene: TRBD2; abundance: many; CDR3aa: CASSLDSGLGNEQFF; CDR3nt: TGTGCCAGCAGCTTAGATTCAGGACTAGGGAATGAGCAGTTCTTC
v_gene: TRBV7-2; j_gene: TRBJ1-1; d_gene: .; abundance: many; CDR3aa: CASSQRGMTTEAFF; CDR3nt: TGTGCCAGCAGCCAGCGGGGGATGACTACTGAAGCTTTCTTT
v_gene: TRBV20-1; j_gene: TRBJ2-7; d_gene: .; abundance: .; CDR3aa: CSAGTPNYEQYF; CDR3nt: TGCAGTGCGGGGACACCAAACTACGAGCAGTACTTC
v_gene: TRBV5-1; j_gene: TRBJ2-2; d_gene: .; abundance: .; CDR3aa: CASSFGSKTGELFF; CDR3nt: TGCGCCAGCAGCTTCGGGAGTAAAACCGGGGAGCTGTTTTTT
v_gene: TRBV7-3; j_gene: TRBJ1-6; d_gene: .; abundance: few; CDR3aa: CASSLASSSSYNSPLHF; CDR3nt: TGTGCCAGCAGCTTAGCTTCCAGTAGCTCCTATAATTCACCCCTCCACTTT
v_gene: TRBV6-5; j_gene: TRBJ1-6; d_gene: .; abundance: .; CDR3aa: CASSPTRASGSPLHF; CDR3nt: TGTGCCAGCAGCCCCACCAGGGCGAGCGGCTCACCCCTCCACTTT
v_gene: TRBV4-2; j_gene: TRBJ1-2; d_gene: .; abundance: few; CDR3aa: CASSQTVSNYGYTF; CDR3nt: TGTGCCAGCAGCCAAACAGTTTCTAACTATGGCTACACCTTC
v_gene: TRBV2; j_gene: TRBJ1-4; d_gene: .; abundance: .; CDR3aa: CASRTPDNEKLFF; CDR3nt: TGTGCCAGCAGGACTCCTGATAATGAAAAACTGTTTTTT
v_gene: TRBV7-2; j_gene: TRBJ1-2; d_gene: .; abundance: many; CDR3aa: CASSLGDINYGYTF; CDR3nt: TGTGCCAGCAGCTTAGGAGATATCAACTATGGCTACACCTTC
v_gene: TRBV7-2; j_gene: TRBJ2-6; d_gene: TRBD1; abundance: many; CDR3aa: CASSLDRAPGANVLTF; CDR3nt: TGTGCCAGCAGCTTGGACAGGGCCCCTGGGGCCAACGTCCTGACTTTC
v_gene: TRBV6-1; j_gene: TRBJ1-5; d_gene: .; abundance: few; CDR3aa: CASSPWGADANQPQHF; CDR3nt: TGTGCCAGCAGCCCTTGGGGGGCCGACGCAAATCAGCCCCAGCATTTT
v_gene: TRBV5-1; j_gene: TRBJ2-3; d_gene: TRBD2; abundance: .; CDR3aa: CASSRGLAATDTQYF; CDR3nt: TGCGCCAGCAGCCGGGGACTAGCGGCCACAGATACGCAGTATTTT
v_gene: TRBV6-6; j_gene: TRBJ1-2; d_gene: TRBD1; abundance: .; CDR3aa: CASSYRPGTGFPSNYGYTF; CDR3nt: TGTGCCAGCAGTTACCGTCCCGGGACAGGCTTCCCTTCTAACTATGGCTACACCTTC
v_gene: TRBV4-1; j_gene: TRBJ1-5; d_gene: .; abundance: few; CDR3aa: CASSLGLGGANQPQHF; CDR3nt: TGCGCCAGCAGCTTGGGGCTGGGGGGGGCAAATCAGCCCCAGCATTTT
v_gene: TRBV7-2; j_gene: TRBJ2-7; d_gene: .; abundance: many; CDR3aa: CASSRDRGTFEQYF; CDR3nt: TGTGCCAGCAGCCGGGACCGGGGGACTTTCGAGCAGTACTTC
v_gene: TRBV7-2; j_gene: TRBJ2-5; d_gene: .; abundance: .; CDR3aa: CASSYQWETQYF; CDR3nt: TGTGCCAGCAGCTATCAATGGGAGACCCAGTACTTC
v_gene: TRBV6-2/TRBV6-3; j_gene: TRBJ2-2; d_gene: .; abundance: many; CDR3aa: CASSIVSPNTGELFF; CDR3nt: TGTGCCAGCAGTATCGTGAGTCCGAACACCGGGGAGCTGTTTTTT
v_gene: TRBV7-2; j_gene: TRBJ2-5; d_gene: .; abundance: many; CDR3aa: CASSQRSGRGETQYF; CDR3nt: TGTGCCAGCAGCCAACGGAGCGGGCGGGGTGAGACCCAGTACTTC
v_gene: TRBV20-1; j_gene: TRBJ2-7; d_gene: TRBD2; abundance: .; CDR3aa: CSARRLADSYEQYF; CDR3nt: TGCAGTGCTCGCAGACTAGCGGACTCCTACGAGCAGTACTTC
v_gene: TRBV15; j_gene: TRBJ1-2; d_gene: .; abundance: .; CDR3aa: CATSRDARYTF; CDR3nt: TGTGCCACCAGCAGAGATGCTCGCTACACCTTC
v_gene: TRBV20-1; j_gene: TRBJ2-3; d_gene: TRBD1; abundance: .; CDR3aa: CSAPDRDDTQYF; CDR3nt: TGCAGTGCTCCCGACAGGGACGATACGCAGTATTTT
v_gene: TRBV19; j_gene: TRBJ1-5; d_gene: .; abundance: .; CDR3aa: CASSPQDQPQHF; CDR3nt: TGTGCCAGTAGTCCTCAAGATCAGCCCCAGCATTTT
v_gene: TRBV5-1; j_gene: TRBJ2-1; d_gene: .; abundance: many; CDR3aa: CASTPPKGRNEQFF; CDR3nt: TGCGCCAGCACTCCTCCTAAGGGTCGGAATGAGCAGTTCTTC
v_gene: TRBV19; j_gene: TRBJ2-1; d_gene: .; abundance: .; CDR3aa: CASSNNLRPGRDEQFF; CDR3nt: TGTGCCAGTAGTAACAACCTTAGACCCGGTCGGGATGAGCAGTTCTTC
v_gene: TRBV29-1; j_gene: TRBJ2-5; d_gene: TRBD1; abundance: few; CDR3aa: CSVEGQPDRAQYF; CDR3nt: TGCAGCGTTGAGGGACAGCCTGATCGAGCCCAGTACTTC
v_gene: TRBV7-2; j_gene: TRBJ1-5; d_gene: .; abundance: .; CDR3aa: CASSSGVHQPQHF; CDR3nt: TGTGCCAGCAGCTCGGGGGTTCATCAGCCCCAGCATTTT
v_gene: TRBV12-3/TRBV12-4; j_gene: TRBJ2-2; d_gene: .; abundance: .; CDR3aa: CASSLEGGTTGELFF; CDR3nt: TGTGCCAGCAGTTTAGAGGGGGGTACGACCGGGGAGCTGTTTTTT
v_gene: TRBV7-8; j_gene: TRBJ1-6; d_gene: .; abundance: many; CDR3aa: CASSLANSPLHF; CDR3nt: TGTGCCAGCAGCTTAGCTAATTCACCCCTCCACTTT
v_gene: TRBV7-3; j_gene: TRBJ2-2; d_gene: TRBD1; abundance: few; CDR3aa: CASSRDRGFTGELFF; CDR3nt: TGTGCCAGCAGTCGGGACAGGGGATTCACCGGGGAGCTGTTTTTT
v_gene: TRBV12-3/TRBV12-4; j_gene: TRBJ1-4; d_gene: .; abundance: .; CDR3aa: CASSITLTATNEKLFF; CDR3nt: TGTGCCAGCAGTATTACCCTGACAGCAACTAATGAAAAACTGTTTTTT
v_gene: TRBV7-9; j_gene: TRBJ2-5; d_gene: TRBD2; abundance: few; CDR3aa: CASSSRRLAGGPGGQETQYF; CDR3nt: TGTGCCAGCAGCTCCCGGAGGCTAGCGGGAGGGCCAGGGGGCCAAGAGACCCAGTACTTC
v_gene: TRBV7-9; j_gene: TRBJ2-3; d_gene: TRBD2; abundance: .; CDR3aa: CASIPSGTSGANTQYF; CDR3nt: TGTGCCAGCATCCCCAGCGGGACTAGCGGGGCAAATACGCAGTATTTT
v_gene: TRBV6-2/TRBV6-3; j_gene: TRBJ1-2; d_gene: TRBD1; abundance: .; CDR3aa: CASRLDRGNYGYTF; CDR3nt: TGTGCCAGCAGATTGGACAGGGGGAACTATGGCTACACCTTC
v_gene: TRBV7-2; j_gene: TRBJ1-4; d_gene: TRBD1; abundance: .; CDR3aa: CASSLTGGPEKLFF; CDR3nt: TGTGCCAGCAGCTTAACAGGGGGCCCAGAAAAACTGTTTTTT
v_gene: TRBV12-3/TRBV12-4; j_gene: TRBJ1-4; d_gene: .; abundance: many; CDR3aa: CASSSNEKLFF; CDR3nt: TGTGCCAGCAGTAGTAATGAAAAACTGTTTTTT
v_gene: TRBV4-1; j_gene: TRBJ1-1; d_gene: .; abundance: many; CDR3aa: CASSQQVPGPYTEAFF; CDR3nt: TGCGCCAGCAGCCAGCAAGTACCAGGGCCCTACACTGAAGCTTTCTTT
v_gene: TRBV5-1; j_gene: TRBJ1-3; d_gene: .; abundance: few; CDR3aa: CASSLVGAENTIYF; CDR3nt: TGCGCCAGCAGCTTGGTTGGGGCTGAAAACACCATATATTTT
v_gene: TRBV11-2; j_gene: TRBJ1-1; d_gene: .; abundance: .; CDR3aa: CASSLDPGWRQNTEAFF; CDR3nt: TGTGCCAGCAGCTTAGACCCCGGGTGGCGACAGAACACTGAAGCTTTCTTT
v_gene: TRBV11-2; j_gene: TRBJ1-1; d_gene: .; abundance: many; CDR3aa: CASSWDIGTEAFF; CDR3nt: TGTGCCAGCAGCTGGGATATCGGAACTGAAGCTTTCTTT
v_gene: TRBV20-1; j_gene: TRBJ1-2; d_gene: TRBD1; abundance: few; CDR3aa: CSARVPTGANGYTF; CDR3nt: TGCAGTGCTAGAGTCCCGACAGGGGCAAACGGCTACACCTTC
v_gene: TRBV7-2; j_gene: TRBJ2-7; d_gene: .; abundance: many; CDR3aa: CASSLGTNRNYYEQYF; CDR3nt: TGTGCCAGCAGCTTAGGGACCAACCGGAATTACTACGAGCAGTACTTC
v_gene: TRBV7-3; j_gene: TRBJ2-2; d_gene: .; abundance: many; CDR3aa: CASSLLGPGTGELFF; CDR3nt: TGTGCCAGCAGCTTATTAGGGCCGGGCACCGGGGAGCTGTTTTTT
v_gene: TRBV19; j_gene: TRBJ1-1; d_gene: .; abundance: .; CDR3aa: CASSIGNRMNTEAFF; CDR3nt: TGTGCCAGTAGTATAGGTAATAGAATGAACACTGAAGCTTTCTTT
v_gene: TRBV14; j_gene: TRBJ2-2; d_gene: .; abundance: many; CDR3aa: CASSQVGTTGELFF; CDR3nt: TGTGCCAGCAGCCAAGTCGGAACAACCGGGGAGCTGTTTTTT
v_gene: TRBV7-9; j_gene: TRBJ2-7; d_gene: TRBD1; abundance: few; CDR3aa: CASSIQGGQGGRLYEQYF; CDR3nt: TGTGCCAGCAGCATCCAGGGGGGACAGGGGGGACGACTCTACGAGCAGTACTTC
v_gene: TRBV7-9; j_gene: TRBJ1-3; d_gene: .; abundance: few; CDR3aa: CASSPSPRTLDLSSGNTIYF; CDR3nt: TGTGCCAGCAGCCCATCTCCGCGCACCCTGGACCTTAGCTCTGGAAACACCATATATTTT
v_gene: TRBV6-6; j_gene: TRBJ1-1; d_gene: .; abundance: .; CDR3aa: CASSYSPTRSGTEAFF; CDR3nt: TGTGCCAGCAGTTACTCCCCAACCCGGTCGGGCACTGAAGCTTTCTTT
v_gene: TRBV20-1; j_gene: TRBJ2-5; d_gene: .; abundance: .; CDR3aa: CSAMSSSAATQYF; CDR3nt: TGCAGTGCTATGTCCAGTTCTGCAGCGACCCAGTACTTC
v_gene: TRBV7-6; j_gene: TRBJ2-2; d_gene: .; abundance: many; CDR3aa: CASSSPPGELFF; CDR3nt: TGTGCCAGCAGCTCCCCCCCCGGGGAGCTGTTTTTT
v_gene: TRBV7-2; j_gene: TRBJ1-5; d_gene: .; abundance: few; CDR3aa: CASSLYLGGAQPQHF; CDR3nt: TGTGCCAGCAGCTTATACCTCGGGGGGGCTCAGCCCCAGCATTTT